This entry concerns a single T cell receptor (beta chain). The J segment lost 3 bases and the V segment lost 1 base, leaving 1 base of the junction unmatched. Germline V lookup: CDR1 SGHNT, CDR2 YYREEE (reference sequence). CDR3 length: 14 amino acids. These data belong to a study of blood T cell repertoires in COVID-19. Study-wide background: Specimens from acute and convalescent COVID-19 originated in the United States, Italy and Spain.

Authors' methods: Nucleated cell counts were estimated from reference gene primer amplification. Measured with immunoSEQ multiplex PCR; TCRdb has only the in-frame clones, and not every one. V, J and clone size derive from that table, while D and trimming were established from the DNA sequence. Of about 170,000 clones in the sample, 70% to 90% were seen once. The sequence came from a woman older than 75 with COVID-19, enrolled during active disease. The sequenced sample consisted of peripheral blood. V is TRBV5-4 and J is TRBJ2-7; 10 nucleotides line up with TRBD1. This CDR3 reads CASSLRTGGYEQYF. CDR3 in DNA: TGTGCCAGCAGCTTGCGGACAGGGGGCTACGAGCAGTACTTC.